This note documents a single TCR beta chain sequence. The source of the sample is a study of blood T cell repertoires in COVID-19. Measured with immunoSEQ multiplex PCR; TCRdb has only the in-frame clones, and not every one. The profile shows tens of thousands of clones, more than 75% of them singletons. The CDR3 contains 15 residues. V was trimmed by 5 bases and J by 4 bases, leaving 16 bases between them. CDR1 MDHEN and CDR2 SYDVKM come from the germline V gene. This clonotype was obtained from a human donor with acute or convalescent COVID-19. The donor label of this sample is uncertain. V usage is TRBV28 and J usage is TRBJ2-3, with D possibly matching TRBD1 (6 bases). The source material was peripheral blood. The CDR3 loop reads CASSTDRTQADTQYF. The CDR3 DNA sequence: TGTGCCAGCAGTACTGACAGGACTCAGGCAGATACGCAGTATTTT.